Here is one TCR beta chain with its context. Its antigen remains unknown. These data originate in a study of immune evolution from preneoplasia to lung adenocarcinoma. Study-level points and caveats: Normal lung had the highest top T cell clone frequencies.

CDR1 and CDR2 (germline): LNHDA, SQIVND (reference sequence). Trimming removed 4 bases at V and 8 bases at J, with 11 bases between. The CDR3 is 13 residues long. Data came from immunoSEQ multiplex PCR; TCRdb stores just in-frame clones and leaves some out. The sample has roughly 10,000 clones, about 88% seen once. This chain uses TRBV19 with TRBJ1-4; weak D call: TRBD1 (6 bases). Sequenced material: FFPE invasive lung adenocarcinoma tissue. The clonotype originates from a person aged 65-85 years with invasive lung adenocarcinoma. Some clones in this sample may be carry-over from other donors' samples. Written as DNA, the CDR3 is TGTGCCAGTAGTAAGGGGGAGGAAGAAAAACTGTTTTTT. Its protein is CASSKGEEEKLFF.